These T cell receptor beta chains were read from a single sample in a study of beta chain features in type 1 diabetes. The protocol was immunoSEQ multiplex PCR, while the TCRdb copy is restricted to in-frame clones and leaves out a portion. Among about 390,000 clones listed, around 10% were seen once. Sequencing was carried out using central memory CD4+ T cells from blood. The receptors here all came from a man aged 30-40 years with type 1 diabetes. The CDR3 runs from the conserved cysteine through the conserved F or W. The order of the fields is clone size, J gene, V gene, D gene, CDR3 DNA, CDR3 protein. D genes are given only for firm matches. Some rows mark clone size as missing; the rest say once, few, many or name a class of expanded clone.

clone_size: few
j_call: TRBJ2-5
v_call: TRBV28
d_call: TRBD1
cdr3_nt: TGTGCCAGCAGTTTAGACAGGGGCCCAGAGACCCAGTACTTC
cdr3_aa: CASSLDRGPETQYF

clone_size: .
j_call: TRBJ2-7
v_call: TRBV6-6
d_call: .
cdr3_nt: TGTGCCAGCAGCGCGACTAGTGAACAATCCGAGCAGTACTTC
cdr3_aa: CASSATSEQSEQYF

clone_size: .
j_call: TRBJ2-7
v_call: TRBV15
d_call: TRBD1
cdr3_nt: TGTGCCACCAGCAGAGGAGGGACAGCTACTACGGGGCAGTACTTC
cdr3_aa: CATSRGGTATTGQYF

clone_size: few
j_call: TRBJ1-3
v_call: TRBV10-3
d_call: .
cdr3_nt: TGTGCCATCACTATGGGCGCGGGAAACACCATATATTTT
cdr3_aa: CAITMGAGNTIYF

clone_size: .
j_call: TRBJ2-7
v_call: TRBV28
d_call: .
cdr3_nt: TGTGCCAGCAGTTCAGCCTACGAGCAGTACTTC
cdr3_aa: CASSSAYEQYF

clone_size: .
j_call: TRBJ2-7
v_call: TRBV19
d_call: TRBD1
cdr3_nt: TGTGCCAGTAGCTACAGGGGATCCGACGAGCAGTACTTC
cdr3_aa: CASSYRGSDEQYF

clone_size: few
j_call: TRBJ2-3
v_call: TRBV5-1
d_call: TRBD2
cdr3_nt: TGCGCCAGCAGCTTGGTAGGACTAGCGGGAGTGGATACGCAGTATTTT
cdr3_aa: CASSLVGLAGVDTQYF

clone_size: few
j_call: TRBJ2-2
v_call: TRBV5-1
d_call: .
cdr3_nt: TGCGCCAGCAGCTTGGAGGGGTCGTCAGGGGTAACCGGGGAGCTGTTTTTT
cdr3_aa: CASSLEGSSGVTGELFF

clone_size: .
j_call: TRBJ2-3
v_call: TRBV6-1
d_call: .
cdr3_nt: TGTGCCAGCAGCCCGGAGGGGGACACAGATACGCAGTATTTT
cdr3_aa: CASSPEGDTDTQYF

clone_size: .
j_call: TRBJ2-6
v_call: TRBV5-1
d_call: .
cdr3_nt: TGCGCCAGCAGCTTGGAGGCAGCCGCCAACGTCCTGACTTTC
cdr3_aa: CASSLEAAANVLTF

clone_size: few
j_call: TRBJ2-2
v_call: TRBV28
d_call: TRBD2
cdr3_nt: TGTGCCAGCAGCTTCGCCTCTCGCGGGGGGAGAGCCGGGGAGCTGTTTTTT
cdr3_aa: CASSFASRGGRAGELFF

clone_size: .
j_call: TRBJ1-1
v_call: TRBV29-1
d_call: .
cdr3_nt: TGCAGCGTTTGGGGAGGTCAGCAAGCTTTCTTT
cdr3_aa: CSVWGGQQAFF

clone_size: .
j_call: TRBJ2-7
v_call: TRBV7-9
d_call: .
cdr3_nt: TGTGCCAGCAGCTCCATCGCCGTTTTCCACTCCTACGAGCAGTACTTC
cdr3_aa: CASSSIAVFHSYEQYF

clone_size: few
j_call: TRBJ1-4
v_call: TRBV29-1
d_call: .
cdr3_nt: TGCAGCGTAAAAGTTACAACTAATGAAAAACTGTTTTTT
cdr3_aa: CSVKVTTNEKLFF

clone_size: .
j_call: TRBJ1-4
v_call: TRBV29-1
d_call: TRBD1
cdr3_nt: TGCAGCGTTTTGGTCACCCGGGGGACAGTTAATGAAAAACTGTTTTTT
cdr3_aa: CSVLVTRGTVNEKLFF

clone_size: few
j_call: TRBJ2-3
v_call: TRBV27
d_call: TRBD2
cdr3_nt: TGTGCCGTGCGTTCGGGGGGAAGCACAGATACGCAGTATTTT
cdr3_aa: CAVRSGGSTDTQYF

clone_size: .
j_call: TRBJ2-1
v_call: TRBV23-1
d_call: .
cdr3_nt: TGCGCCAGCAGTCATTCCCTGAAGATCCAAGGTGAGTTCTTC
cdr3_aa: CASSHSLKIQGEFF

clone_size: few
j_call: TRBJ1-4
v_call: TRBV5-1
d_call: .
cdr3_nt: TGCGCCAGCAGGGACACTAATGAAAAACTGTTTTTT
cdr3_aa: CASRDTNEKLFF

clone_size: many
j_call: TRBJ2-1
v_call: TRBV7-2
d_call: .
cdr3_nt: TGTGCCAGCAGCCCCTATCTAACAACGGAGCAGTTCTTC
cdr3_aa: CASSPYLTTEQFF

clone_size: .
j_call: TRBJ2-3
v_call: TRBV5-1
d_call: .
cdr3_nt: TGCGCCAGCAGCTTCACGACTAGTGGGGTCACAGATACGCAGTATTTT
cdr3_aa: CASSFTTSGVTDTQYF

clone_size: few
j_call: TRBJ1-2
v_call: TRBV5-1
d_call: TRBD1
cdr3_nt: TGCGCCAGCAGCTTGGAAACAGGGGGCCCCTATGGCTACACCTTC
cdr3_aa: CASSLETGGPYGYTF

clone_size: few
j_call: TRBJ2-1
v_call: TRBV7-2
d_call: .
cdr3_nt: TGTGCCAGCAGCTTAGTTATCTGGGGCAGCTACAATGAGCAGTTCTTC
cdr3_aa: CASSLVIWGSYNEQFF

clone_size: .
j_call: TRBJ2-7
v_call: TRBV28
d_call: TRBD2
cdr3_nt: TGTGCCAGCTCTGGGGGGGACTCCTACGAGCAGTACTTC
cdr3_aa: CASSGGDSYEQYF

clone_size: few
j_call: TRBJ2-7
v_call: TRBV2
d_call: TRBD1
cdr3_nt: TGTGCCAGCAGGGAGCACGGACAGGGGGCCAGGTACTTC
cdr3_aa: CASREHGQGARYF

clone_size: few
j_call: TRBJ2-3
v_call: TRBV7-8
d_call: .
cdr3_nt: TGTGCCAGCAGCTTAGGCGGGATGGGCACAGATACGCAGTATTTT
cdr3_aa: CASSLGGMGTDTQYF

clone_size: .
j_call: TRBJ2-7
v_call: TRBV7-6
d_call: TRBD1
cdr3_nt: TGTGCCAGCAGCTTAGCGGGGGACAGTACCTACGAGCAGTACTTC
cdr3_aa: CASSLAGDSTYEQYF

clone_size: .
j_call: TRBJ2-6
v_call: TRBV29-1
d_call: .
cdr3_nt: TGCAGCGTTGATAGTCCTTCCGGGGCCAACGTCCTGACTTTC
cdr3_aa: CSVDSPSGANVLTF

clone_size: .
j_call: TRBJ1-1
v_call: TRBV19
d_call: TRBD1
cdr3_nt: TGTGCCATCCATCAGGGGGCTGGAGTGAACACTGAAGCTTTCTTT
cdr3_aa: CAIHQGAGVNTEAFF

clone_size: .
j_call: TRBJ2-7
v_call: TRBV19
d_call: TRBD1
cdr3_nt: TGTGCCAGTACGGAGACAGGGACGACCTACGAGCAGTACTTC
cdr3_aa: CASTETGTTYEQYF

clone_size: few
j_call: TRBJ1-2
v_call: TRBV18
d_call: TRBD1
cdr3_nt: TGTGCCAGCTCTCAGGACAGGGGACTCTATGGCTACACCTTC
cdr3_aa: CASSQDRGLYGYTF

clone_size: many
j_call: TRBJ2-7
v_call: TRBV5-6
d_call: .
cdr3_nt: TGTGCCAGCAGCTCCCTGGCCGGGGGAGAGCAGTACTTC
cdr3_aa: CASSSLAGGEQYF

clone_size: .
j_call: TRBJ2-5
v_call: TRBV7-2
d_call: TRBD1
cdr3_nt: TGTGCCAGCAGCTTCGGGACAGGGGATAGGACCCAGTACTTC
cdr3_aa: CASSFGTGDRTQYF

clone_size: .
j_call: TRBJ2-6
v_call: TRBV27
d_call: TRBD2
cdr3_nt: TGTGCCAGCAGTAGGGAGGGAACCATCTCTGGGGCCAACGTCCTGACTTTC
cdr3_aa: CASSREGTISGANVLTF

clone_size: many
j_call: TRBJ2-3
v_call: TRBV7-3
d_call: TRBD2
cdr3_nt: TGTGCCAGCAGCTTACCGGAAGGGACTAGCGGGACCCGCACAGATACGCAGTATTTT
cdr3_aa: CASSLPEGTSGTRTDTQYF

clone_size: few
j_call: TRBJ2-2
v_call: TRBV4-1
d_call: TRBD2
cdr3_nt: TGCGCCAGCAGCCAAGTGTTCCTAGCGGGAAGCGGTAGCGGGGAGCTGTTTTTT
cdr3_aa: CASSQVFLAGSGSGELFF

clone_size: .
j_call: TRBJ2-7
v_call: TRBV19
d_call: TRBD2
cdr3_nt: TGTGCCAGTAGTATGGCTAGCGGAACCTACGAGCAGTACTTC
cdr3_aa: CASSMASGTYEQYF

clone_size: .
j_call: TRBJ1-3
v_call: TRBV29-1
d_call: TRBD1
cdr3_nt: TGCAGCGCTTGGCGGGACAGGGCAGGAAACACCATATATTTT
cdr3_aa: CSAWRDRAGNTIYF

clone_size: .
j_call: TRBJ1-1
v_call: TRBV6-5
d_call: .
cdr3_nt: TGTGCCAGCAGTTACTCGGCAGGATTGAACACTGAAGCTTTCTTT
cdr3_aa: CASSYSAGLNTEAFF

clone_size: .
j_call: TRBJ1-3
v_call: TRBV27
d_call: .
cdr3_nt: TGTGCCAGCAGTTTATCAGGGGCCGGAAACACCATATATTTT
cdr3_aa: CASSLSGAGNTIYF

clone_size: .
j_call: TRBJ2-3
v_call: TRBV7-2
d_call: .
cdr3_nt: TGTGCCAGCAGCTTAGGACGGCGCACAGATACGCAGTATTTT
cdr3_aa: CASSLGRRTDTQYF

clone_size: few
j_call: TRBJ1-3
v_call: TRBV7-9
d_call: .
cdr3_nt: TGTGCCAGCAGCTTAGTTGGTGGAAACACCATATATTTT
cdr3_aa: CASSLVGGNTIYF

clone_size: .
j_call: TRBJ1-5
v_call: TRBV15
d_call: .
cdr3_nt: TGTGCCACCAGCGGGACGGTAGGCAATCAGCCCCAGCATTTT
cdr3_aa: CATSGTVGNQPQHF

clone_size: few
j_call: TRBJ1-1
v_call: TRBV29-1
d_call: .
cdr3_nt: TGCAGCGTTGGACATACGAACACTGAAGCTTTCTTT
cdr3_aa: CSVGHTNTEAFF

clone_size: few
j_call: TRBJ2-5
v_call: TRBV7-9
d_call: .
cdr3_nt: TGTGCCAGCAGCTCGACGCAGGGGTACCAAGAGACCCAGTACTTC
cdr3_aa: CASSSTQGYQETQYF

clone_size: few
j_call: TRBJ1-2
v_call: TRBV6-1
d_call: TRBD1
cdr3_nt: TGTGCCAGCAGCCCGGGACAGGGGCGGAACTATGGCTACACCTTC
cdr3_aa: CASSPGQGRNYGYTF

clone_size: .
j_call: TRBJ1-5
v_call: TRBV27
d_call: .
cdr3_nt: TGTGCCAGCAGTTTAACGGGAATCCCGAGCAATCAGCCCCAGCATTTT
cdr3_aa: CASSLTGIPSNQPQHF

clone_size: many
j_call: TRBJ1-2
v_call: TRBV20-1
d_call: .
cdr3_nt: TGCAGTGCTCTATCCTATGGCTACACCTTC
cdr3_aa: CSALSYGYTF

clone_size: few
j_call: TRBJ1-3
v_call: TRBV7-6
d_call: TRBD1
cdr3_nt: TGTGCCAGCAGCTTAGGTCTGGGACAGAAGATATATTTT
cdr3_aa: CASSLGLGQKIYF

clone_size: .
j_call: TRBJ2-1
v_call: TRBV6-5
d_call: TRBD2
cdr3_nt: TGTGCCAGCAGTCGGCTAGCGGTGACCTACAATGAGCAGTTCTTC
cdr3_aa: CASSRLAVTYNEQFF